One sample yielded the 3 T cell receptor beta chains listed below, sequenced in a study of blood T cell repertoires in COVID-19. Profiling relied on immunoSEQ multiplex PCR, and the TCRdb table lists in-frame clones only, not all of them. The sample carries some 80,000 clones, about 87% recorded once. Sequencing input: peripheral blood. The receptors here all came from a man older than 75 with active or convalescent COVID-19.

The chain has TRBV6-1 and TRBJ2-7; D may be TRBD2 (6 bases). Trimming took off 2 bases at V and 3 bases at J, with 11 bases between the two ends. This CDR3 has 14 amino acids. CDR1 MNHNS and CDR2 SASEGT come from the germline V gene. The CDR3 reads CASSELGLYYEQYV. DNA for the CDR3: TGTGCCAGCAGTGAATTGGGACTTTACTACGAGCAGTACGTC.

The chain is built from TRBV27 and TRBJ2-6; no clear D gene. Between the trimmed V and J ends, which lost 5 bases and 0 bases, there was a span of 20 bases. The V gene's germline CDR1 is MNHEY and CDR2 SMNVEV (reference sequence). The CDR3 spans 19 residues. The CDR3 region has the DNA TGTGCCAGCAGTCCCTCCGGTAGGAGACGGAACTCTGGGGCCAACGTCCTGACTTTC. It encodes CASSPSGRRRNSGANVLTF.

V usage is TRBV5-4 and J usage is TRBJ2-5; TRBD2 is a possible D gene (6 bases). The CDR3 contains 14 residues. V was shortened by 5 bases and J by 6 bases, with 17 bases between the two germline ends. Germline CDR1 reads SGHNT; CDR2 reads YYREEE (reference sequence). CDR3 protein: CASRMELATKTQYF. DNA for the CDR3: TGTGCCAGCAGAATGGAACTAGCCACGAAGACCCAGTACTTC.